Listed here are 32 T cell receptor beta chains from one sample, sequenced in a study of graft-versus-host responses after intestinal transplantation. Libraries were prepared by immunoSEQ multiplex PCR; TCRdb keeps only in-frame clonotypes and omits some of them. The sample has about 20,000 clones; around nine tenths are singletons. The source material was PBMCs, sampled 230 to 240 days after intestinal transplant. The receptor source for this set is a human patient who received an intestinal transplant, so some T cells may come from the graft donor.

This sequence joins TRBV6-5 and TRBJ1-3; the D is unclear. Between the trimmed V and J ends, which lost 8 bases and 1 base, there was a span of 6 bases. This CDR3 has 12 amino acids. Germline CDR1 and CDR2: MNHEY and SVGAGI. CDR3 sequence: CASRYSGNTIYF. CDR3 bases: TGTGCCAGCCGGTATTCTGGAAACACCATATATTTT.

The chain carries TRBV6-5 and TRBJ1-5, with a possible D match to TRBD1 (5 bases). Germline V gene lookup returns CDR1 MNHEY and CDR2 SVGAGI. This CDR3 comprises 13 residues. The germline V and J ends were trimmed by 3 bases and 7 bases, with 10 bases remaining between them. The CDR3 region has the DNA TGTGCCAGCAGTTATGGGGGGAGCCAGCCCCAGCATTTT. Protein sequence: CASSYGGSQPQHF.

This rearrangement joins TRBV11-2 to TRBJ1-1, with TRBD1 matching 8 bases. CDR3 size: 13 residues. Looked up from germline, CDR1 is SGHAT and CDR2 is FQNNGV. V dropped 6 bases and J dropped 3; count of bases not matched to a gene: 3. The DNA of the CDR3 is TGTGCCAGCAGGAACAGGGGGTACACTGAAGCTTTCTTT. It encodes CASRNRGYTEAFF.

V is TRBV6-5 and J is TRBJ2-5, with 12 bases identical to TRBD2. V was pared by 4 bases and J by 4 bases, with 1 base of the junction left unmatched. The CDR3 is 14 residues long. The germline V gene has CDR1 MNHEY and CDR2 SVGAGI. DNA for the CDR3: TGTGCCAGCAGTTTGGGACTAGCGGGAGAGACCCAGTACTTC. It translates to CASSLGLAGETQYF.

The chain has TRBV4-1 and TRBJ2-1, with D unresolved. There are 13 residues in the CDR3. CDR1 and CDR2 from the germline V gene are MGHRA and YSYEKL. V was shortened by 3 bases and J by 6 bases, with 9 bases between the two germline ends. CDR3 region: CASSQGQANEQFF. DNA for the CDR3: TGCGCCAGCAGCCAGGGCCAGGCCAATGAGCAGTTCTTC.

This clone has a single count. CDR3 nucleotides: TGTGCCTGGAGTGTACCCCAACCCGAGCAGTACTTC. Encoded protein: CAWSVPQPEQYF. V gene TRBV30 combines with J gene TRBJ2-7; no firm D call. The germline gives CDR1 GTSNPN, CDR2 SVGIG (reference sequence). With 0 bases removed from V and 6 bases from J, the gap between germline ends came to 9 bases. CDR3 length: 12 residues. The variable domain in full, completed from reference TRBV30 and TRBJ2-7, reads SQTIHQWPATLVQPVGSPLSLECTVEGTSNPNLYWYRQAAGRGLQLLFYSVGIGQISSEVPQNLSASRPQDRQFILSSKKLLLSDSGFYLCAWSVPQPEQYFGPGTRLTVT.

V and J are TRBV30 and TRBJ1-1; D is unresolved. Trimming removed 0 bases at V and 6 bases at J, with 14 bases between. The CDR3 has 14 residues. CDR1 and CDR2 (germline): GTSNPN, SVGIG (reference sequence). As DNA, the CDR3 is TGTGCCTGGAGTGTAACCAGTTCGGTACCTGAAGCTTTCTTT. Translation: CAWSVTSSVPEAFF. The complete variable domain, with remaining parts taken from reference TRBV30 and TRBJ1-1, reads SQTIHQWPATLVQPVGSPLSLECTVEGTSNPNLYWYRQAAGRGLQLLFYSVGIGQISSEVPQNLSASRPQDRQFILSSKKLLLSDSGFYLCAWSVTSSVPEAFFGQGTRLTVV.

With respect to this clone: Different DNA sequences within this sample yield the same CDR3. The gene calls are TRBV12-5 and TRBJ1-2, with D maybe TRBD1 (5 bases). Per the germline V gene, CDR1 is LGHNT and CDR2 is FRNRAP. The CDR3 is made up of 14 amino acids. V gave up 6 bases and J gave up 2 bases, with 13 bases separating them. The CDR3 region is CASGGTGENYGYTF. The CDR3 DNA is TGTGCTAGTGGGGGGACGGGGGAAAACTATGGCTACACCTTC. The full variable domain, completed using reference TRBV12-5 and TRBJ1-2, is DARVTQTPRHKVTEMGQEVTMRCQPILGHNTVFWYRQTMMQGLELLAYFRNRAPLDDSGMPKDRFSAEMPDATLATLKIQPSEPRDSAVYFCASGGTGENYGYTFGSGTRLTVV.

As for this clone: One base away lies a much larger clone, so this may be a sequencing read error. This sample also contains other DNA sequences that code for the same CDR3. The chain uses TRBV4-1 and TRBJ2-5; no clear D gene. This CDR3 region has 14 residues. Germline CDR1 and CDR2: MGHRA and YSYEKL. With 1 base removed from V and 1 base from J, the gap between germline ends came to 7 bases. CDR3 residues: CASSQVVLQETQYF. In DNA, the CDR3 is TGCGCCAGCAGCCAAGTTGTCCTCCAAGAGACCCAGTACTTC.

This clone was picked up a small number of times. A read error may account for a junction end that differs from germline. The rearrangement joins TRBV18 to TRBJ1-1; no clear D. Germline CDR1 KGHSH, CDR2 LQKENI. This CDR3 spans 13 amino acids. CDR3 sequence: CAISPDMGTEAFF. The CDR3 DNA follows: TGTGCCATCTCACCCGACATGGGCACTGAAGCTTTCTTT. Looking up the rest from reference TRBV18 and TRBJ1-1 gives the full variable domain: NAGVMQNPRHLVRRRGQEARLRCSPMKGHSHVYWYRQLPEEGLKFMVYLQKENIIDESGMPKERFSAEFPKEGPSILRIQQVVRGDSAAYFCAISPDMGTEAFFGQGTRLTVV.

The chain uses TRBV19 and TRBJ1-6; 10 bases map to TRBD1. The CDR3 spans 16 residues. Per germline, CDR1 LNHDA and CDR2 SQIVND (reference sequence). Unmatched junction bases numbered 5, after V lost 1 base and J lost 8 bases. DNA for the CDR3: TGTGCCAGTAGTATAGCCGCCGGGACAGGGGATTCACCCCTCCACTTT. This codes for CASSIAAGTGDSPLHF.

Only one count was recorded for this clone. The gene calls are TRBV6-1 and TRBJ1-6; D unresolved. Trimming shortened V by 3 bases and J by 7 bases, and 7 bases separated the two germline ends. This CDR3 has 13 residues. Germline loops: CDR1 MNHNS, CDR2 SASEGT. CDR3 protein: CASSERRNSPLHF. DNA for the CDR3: TGTGCCAGCAGTGAGAGGCGGAATTCACCCCTCCACTTT.

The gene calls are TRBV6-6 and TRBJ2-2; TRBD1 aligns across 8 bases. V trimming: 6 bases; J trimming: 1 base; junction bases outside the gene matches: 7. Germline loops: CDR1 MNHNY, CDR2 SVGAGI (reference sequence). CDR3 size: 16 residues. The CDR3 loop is CASSSMTGENTGELFF. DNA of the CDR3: TGTGCCAGCAGCTCTATGACAGGGGAGAACACCGGGGAGCTGTTTTTT.

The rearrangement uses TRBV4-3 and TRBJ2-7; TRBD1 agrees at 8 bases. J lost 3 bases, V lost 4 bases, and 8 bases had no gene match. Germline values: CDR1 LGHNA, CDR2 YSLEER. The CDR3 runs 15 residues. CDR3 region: CASSPEGQGFYEQYF. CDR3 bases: TGCGCCAGCAGCCCGGAAGGACAGGGATTCTACGAGCAGTACTTC.

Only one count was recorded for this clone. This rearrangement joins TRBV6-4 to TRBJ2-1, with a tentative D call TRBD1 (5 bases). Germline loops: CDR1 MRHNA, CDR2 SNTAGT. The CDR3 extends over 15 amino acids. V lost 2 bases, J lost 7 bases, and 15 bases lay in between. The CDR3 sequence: CASSDVQGKGNEQFF. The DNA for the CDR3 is TGTGCCAGCAGTGACGTCCAGGGCAAAGGGAATGAGCAGTTCTTC.

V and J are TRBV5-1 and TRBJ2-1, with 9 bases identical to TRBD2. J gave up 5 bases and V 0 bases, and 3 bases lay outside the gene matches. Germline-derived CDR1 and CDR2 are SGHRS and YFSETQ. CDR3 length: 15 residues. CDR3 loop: CASSLGASGNNEQFF. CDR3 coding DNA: TGCGCCAGCAGCTTGGGTGCTAGCGGGAACAATGAGCAGTTCTTC.

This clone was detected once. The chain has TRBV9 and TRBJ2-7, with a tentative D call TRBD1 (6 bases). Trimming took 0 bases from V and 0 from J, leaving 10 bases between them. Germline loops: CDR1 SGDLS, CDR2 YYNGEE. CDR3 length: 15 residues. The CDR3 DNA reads TGTGCCAGCAGCGTAGGGACAGTCGCCTCCTACGAGCAGTACTTC. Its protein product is CASSVGTVASYEQYF.

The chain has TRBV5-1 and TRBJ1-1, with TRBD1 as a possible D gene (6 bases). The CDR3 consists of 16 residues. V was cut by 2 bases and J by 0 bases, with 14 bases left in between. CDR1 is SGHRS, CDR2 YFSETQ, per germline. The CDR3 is CASSFRGQEVNTEAFF. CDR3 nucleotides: TGCGCCAGCAGCTTTCGGGGGCAGGAGGTGAACACTGAAGCTTTCTTT.

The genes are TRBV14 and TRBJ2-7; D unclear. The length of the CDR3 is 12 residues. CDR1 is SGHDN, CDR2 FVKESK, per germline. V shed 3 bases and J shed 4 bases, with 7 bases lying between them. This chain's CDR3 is CASSQTLYEQYF. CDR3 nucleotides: TGTGCCAGCAGCCAGACATTATACGAGCAGTACTTC.

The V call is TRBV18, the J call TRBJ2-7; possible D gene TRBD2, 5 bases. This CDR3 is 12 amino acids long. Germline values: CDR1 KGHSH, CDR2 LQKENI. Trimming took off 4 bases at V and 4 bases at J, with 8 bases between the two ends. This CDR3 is CASSRAVYEQYF. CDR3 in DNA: TGTGCCAGCTCACGAGCGGTATACGAGCAGTACTTC.

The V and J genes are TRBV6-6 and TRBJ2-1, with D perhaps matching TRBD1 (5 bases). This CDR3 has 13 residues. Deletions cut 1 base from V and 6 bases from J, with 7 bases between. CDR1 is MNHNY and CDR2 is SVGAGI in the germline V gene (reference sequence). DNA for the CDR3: TGTGCCAGCAGTTACTGGGGCCCCAATGAGCAGTTCTTC. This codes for CASSYWGPNEQFF.

CDR3 DNA: TGCGCCAGCAGCTTGGACACTGACTATGGCTACACCTTC. It codes for CASSLDTDYGYTF. The chain is built from TRBV5-1 and TRBJ1-2; D not certain. This CDR3 is built from 13 residues. Trimming pared 0 bases from V and 3 bases from J, leaving 6 bases between. Germline values: CDR1 SGHRS, CDR2 YFSETQ.

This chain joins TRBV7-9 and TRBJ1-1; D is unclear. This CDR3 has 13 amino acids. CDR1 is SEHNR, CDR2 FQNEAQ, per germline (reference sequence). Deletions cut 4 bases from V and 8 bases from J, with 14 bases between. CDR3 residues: CASSSGSPAEAFF. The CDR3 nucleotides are TGTGCCAGCAGCTCAGGCTCCCCCGCGGAAGCTTTCTTT.

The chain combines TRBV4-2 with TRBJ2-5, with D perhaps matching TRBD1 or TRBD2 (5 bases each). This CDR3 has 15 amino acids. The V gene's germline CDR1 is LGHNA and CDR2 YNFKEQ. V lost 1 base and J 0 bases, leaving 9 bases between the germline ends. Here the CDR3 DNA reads TGTGCCAGCAGCCAAGGAGGGGCAGACCAAGAGACCCAGTACTTC. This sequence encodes CASSQGGADQETQYF.

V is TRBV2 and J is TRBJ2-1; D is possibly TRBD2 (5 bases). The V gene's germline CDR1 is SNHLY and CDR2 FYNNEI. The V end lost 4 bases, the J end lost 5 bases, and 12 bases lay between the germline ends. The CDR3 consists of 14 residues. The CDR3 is CASSVGLANNEQFF. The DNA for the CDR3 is TGTGCCAGCAGTGTCGGACTGGCCAACAATGAGCAGTTCTTC. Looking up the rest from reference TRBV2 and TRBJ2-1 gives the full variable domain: EPEVTQTPSHQVTQMGQEVILRCVPISNHLYFYWYRQILGQKVEFLVSFYNNEISEKSEIFDDQFSVERPDGSNFTLKIRSTKLEDSAMYFCASSVGLANNEQFFGPGTRLTVL.

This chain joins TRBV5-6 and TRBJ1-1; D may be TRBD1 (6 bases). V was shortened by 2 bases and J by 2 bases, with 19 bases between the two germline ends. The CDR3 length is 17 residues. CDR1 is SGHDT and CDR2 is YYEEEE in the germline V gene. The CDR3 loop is CASSFATGLYQNTEAFF. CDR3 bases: TGTGCCAGCAGCTTTGCGACAGGACTCTATCAAAACACTGAAGCTTTCTTT.

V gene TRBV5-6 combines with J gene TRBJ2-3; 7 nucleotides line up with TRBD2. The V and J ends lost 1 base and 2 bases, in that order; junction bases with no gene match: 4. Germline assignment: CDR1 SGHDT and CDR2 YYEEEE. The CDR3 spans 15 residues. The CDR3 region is CASSLQRGYTDTQYF. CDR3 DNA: TGTGCCAGCAGCTTGCAGCGGGGTTACACAGATACGCAGTATTTT.

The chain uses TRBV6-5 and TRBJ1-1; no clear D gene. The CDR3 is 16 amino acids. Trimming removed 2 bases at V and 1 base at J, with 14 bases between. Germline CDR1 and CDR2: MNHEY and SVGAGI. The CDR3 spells CASSYRPADPNTEAFF. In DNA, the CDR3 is TGTGCCAGCAGTTACCGCCCGGCGGATCCGAACACTGAAGCTTTCTTT.

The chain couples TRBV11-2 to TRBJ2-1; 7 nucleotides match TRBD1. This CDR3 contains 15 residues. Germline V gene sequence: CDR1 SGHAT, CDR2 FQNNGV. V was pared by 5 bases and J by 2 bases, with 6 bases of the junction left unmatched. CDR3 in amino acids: CASSLTGDPYNEQFF. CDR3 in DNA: TGTGCCAGCAGCCTAACAGGGGACCCCTACAATGAGCAGTTCTTC.

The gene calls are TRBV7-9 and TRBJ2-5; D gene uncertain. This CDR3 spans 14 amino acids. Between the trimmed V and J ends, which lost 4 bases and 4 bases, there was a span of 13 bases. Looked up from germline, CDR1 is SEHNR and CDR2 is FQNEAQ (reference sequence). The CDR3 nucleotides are TGTGCCAGCAGCTCTCGTATGGGCGGAGAGACCCAGTACTTC. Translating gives CASSSRMGGETQYF.

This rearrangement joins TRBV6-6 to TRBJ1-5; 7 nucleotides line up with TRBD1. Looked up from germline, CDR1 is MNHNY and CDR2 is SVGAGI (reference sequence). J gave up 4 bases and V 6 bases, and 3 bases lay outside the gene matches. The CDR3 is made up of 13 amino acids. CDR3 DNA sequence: TGTGCCAGCAGAAGACAGGGTAATCAGCCCCAGCATTTT. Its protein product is CASRRQGNQPQHF.

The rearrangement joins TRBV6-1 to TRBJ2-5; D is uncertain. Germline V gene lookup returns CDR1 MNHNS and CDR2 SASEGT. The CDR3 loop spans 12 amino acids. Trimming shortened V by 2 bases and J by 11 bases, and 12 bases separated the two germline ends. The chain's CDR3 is CASSEFMSKQYF. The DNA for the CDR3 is TGTGCCAGCAGTGAATTCATGTCGAAGCAGTACTTC.